The entry below describes one TCR beta chain. The target antigen is unknown. Germline values: CDR1 WSHSY, CDR2 SAAADI. The CDR3 runs to 14 residues. V trimming: 7 bases; J trimming: 9 bases; junction bases outside the gene matches: 12. The data stem from a study of human T cells and chemical hapten exposure. Overall study: Scalp application of diphenylcyclopropenone was performed weekly in patients across the entire approximately 23-week study.

MiXCR, applied by TCRdb to the RACE reads, yields one record per CDR3 protein. The sample contains 80,000 to 100,000 distinct CDR3 sequences, roughly 27% of which appear only once. Specified time point: patch test 3, about 24 weeks after DPC sensitization. Treatment of the sample: therapeutic diphenylcyclopropenone sensitization with weekly scalp DPC. Broader study findings: Following DPC sensitization, TCRs present above 1 in 1000 frequency showed no change. Patch test scores rose with PT1 expanded TCR counts, a positive correlation.

The sequencing here drew on whole blood, taken in connection with sensitization to the hapten diphenylcyclopropenone (DPC). This TCR derives from a man aged 40-49 years with alopecia areata. Some clones in this sample may be carry-over from other donors' samples. The chain has TRBV10-2 and TRBJ2-1; TRBD1 agrees at 7 bases. CDR3 residues: CASTRGRGNGEQFF. CDR3 nucleotides: TGCGCCAGCACGAGGGGGCGCGGAAATGGTGAGCAGTTCTTC.